This T cell receptor beta chain is from a study of shared clonotypes between healthy human individuals. About the research overall: Aged between 18 and 49, the donors were a couple of women and three men.

Assay execution took place at the deep level. Measured with immunoSEQ multiplex PCR; TCRdb has only the in-frame clones, and not every one. In the table there are around 2,000,000 clones, about 95% of which are singletons. Study observations and caveats: The study generally estimated greater richness for naive than memory subsets.

As defined, naive CD8 cells were CD45RO-negative and positively selected for CCR7, with terminally differentiated effector memory CD45RA+ cells excluded. Every donor was a Caucasian adult from Nashville, Tennessee. The V end was cut by 1 base, the J end by 10 bases, with 14 bases between. The V gene's germline CDR1 is MGHDK and CDR2 SYGVNS. The CDR3 is 15 residues long. Comments on this clone: As yet, its antigen is unknown.

The V and J genes are TRBV25-1 and TRBJ1-6; D perhaps matches TRBD1 (5 bases). Sequenced sample: naive CD8+ T cells sorted from blood. The sequence derives from a man aged 18 to 29 in good health. The CDR3 region is CASSESVGVGSPLHF. CDR3 nucleotide sequence: TGTGCCAGCAGTGAATCAGTAGGGGTTGGCTCACCCCTCCACTTT.